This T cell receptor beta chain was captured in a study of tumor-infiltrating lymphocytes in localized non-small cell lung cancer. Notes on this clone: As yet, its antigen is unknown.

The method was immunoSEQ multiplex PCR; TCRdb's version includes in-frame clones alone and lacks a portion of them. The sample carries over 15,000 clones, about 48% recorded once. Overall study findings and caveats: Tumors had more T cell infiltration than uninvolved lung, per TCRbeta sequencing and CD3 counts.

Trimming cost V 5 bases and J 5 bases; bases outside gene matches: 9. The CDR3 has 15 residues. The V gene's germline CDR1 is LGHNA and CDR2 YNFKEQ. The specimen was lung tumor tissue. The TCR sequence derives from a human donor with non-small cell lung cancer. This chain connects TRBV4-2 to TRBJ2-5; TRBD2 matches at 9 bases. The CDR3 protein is CASSTALAGGETQYF. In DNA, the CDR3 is TGTGCCAGCAGCACCGCACTAGCGGGTGGGGAGACCCAGTACTTC.